A single sample is the source of the 6 T cell receptor beta chains below, sequenced in a study of blood T cells in healthy people across ages. It was with a sample-barcoded 5' primer and a J-beta primer mix that a second PCR of about 6 to 12 cycles was run. TCRdb used MiXCR to reprocess the 5' RACE reads, holding one entry per CDR3 protein. The profile shows some 930,000 distinct CDR3 sequences, almost 30% of them singletons. The sample was also linked to a second study, of T cells of mothers and their children.

The source material was blood. Source of these receptors: a woman in her 40s in good health.

This clonotype was counted at least ten times. The gene calls are TRBV7-3 and TRBJ2-1; 11 nucleotides align to TRBD2. The CDR3 extends over 14 amino acids. J gave up 9 bases and V 8 bases, and 9 bases lay outside the gene matches. The germline CDR1 and CDR2 sequences are SGHTA and FQGTGA. CDR3 sequence reads: CASGGVAGGTEQFF. CDR3 in DNA: TGTGCCAGCGGAGGGGTAGCGGGGGGGACTGAGCAGTTCTTC. Full variable domain (outside the CDR3, taken from reference TRBV7-3 and TRBJ2-1): GAGVSQTPSNKVTEKGKYVELRCDPISGHTALYWYRQSLGQGPEFLIYFQGTGAADDSGLPNDRFFAVRPEGSVSTLKIQRTERGDSAVYLCASGGVAGGTEQFFGPGTRLTVL.

This clonotype occurred many times. The chain has TRBV20-1 and TRBJ2-6, with unresolved D. Trimming took off 3 bases at V and 0 bases at J, with 3 bases between the two ends. This CDR3 region has 13 residues. Germline V gene lookup returns CDR1 DFQATT and CDR2 SNEGSKA (reference sequence). CDR3 sequence (DNA): TGCAGTGCTAGCCCCTCTGGGGCCAACGTCCTGACTTTC. Its translation: CSASPSGANVLTF.

This clonotype has more than one count but fewer than ten. A read error may be the cause here, since a much bigger clone is one base away. The chain is built from TRBV29-1 and TRBJ2-1, with D perhaps given as TRBD1 or TRBD2 (5 bases each). The CDR3 length is 12 residues. Trimming stripped 4 bases from V and 10 bases from J, with 14 bases between. Germline lookup yields CDR1 SQVTM and CDR2 ANQGSEA. CDR3 DNA: TGCAGCGTTGTCGGGGCAGGGAGAGAGCAGTTCTTC. The encoded protein is CSVVGAGREQFF.

In regard to this clonotype: With a much larger clone just one base away, this may be a read error. This CDR3 is CVSTYGSRGGEQFF. CDR3 in DNA: TGTGTCAGCACCTACGGCTCGCGTGGAGGGGAGCAGTTCTTC. The chain employs TRBV12-3 or TRBV12-4 and TRBJ2-1; perhaps TRBD2 as D (6 bases). The CDR3 runs 14 residues.

As concerns this clonotype: A much larger clone lies one base from this, so it may be a read error. CDR3 DNA: TGTGCCAGCAGAGACCTTAGTAAGCAGTTCTTC. This codes for CASRDLSKQFF. The V gene is TRBV6-2 or TRBV6-3, the J gene TRBJ2-1; no clear D gene. There are 11 residues in the CDR3. Germline CDR1 is MNHEY and CDR2 is SVGEGT. Trimming removed 6 bases at V and 11 bases at J, with 11 bases between.

This clonotype showed up just a few times. The genes are TRBV10-3 and TRBJ1-4, with D perhaps matching TRBD1 (6 bases). V lost 6 bases to trimming and J lost 8 bases, with 19 bases between them. CDR3 length: 15 amino acids. In germline, CDR1 is ENHRY, CDR2 SYGVKD. In DNA, the CDR3 is TGTGCCATCAGGGACCCTGCGGGGGACAAAGAAAAACTGTTTTTT. Translated, it gives CAIRDPAGDKEKLFF.